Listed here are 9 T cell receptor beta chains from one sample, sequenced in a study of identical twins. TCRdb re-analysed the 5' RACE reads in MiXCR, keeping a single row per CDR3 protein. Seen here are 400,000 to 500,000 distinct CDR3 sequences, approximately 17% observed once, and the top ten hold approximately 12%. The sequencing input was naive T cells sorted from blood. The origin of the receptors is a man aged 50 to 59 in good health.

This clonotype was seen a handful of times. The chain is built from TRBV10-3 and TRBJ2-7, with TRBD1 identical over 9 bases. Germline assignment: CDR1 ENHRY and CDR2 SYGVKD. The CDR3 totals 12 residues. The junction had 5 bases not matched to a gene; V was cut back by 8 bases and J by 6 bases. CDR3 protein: CAIGQTGGEQYF. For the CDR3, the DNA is TGTGCCATCGGGCAGACAGGGGGCGAGCAGTACTTC.

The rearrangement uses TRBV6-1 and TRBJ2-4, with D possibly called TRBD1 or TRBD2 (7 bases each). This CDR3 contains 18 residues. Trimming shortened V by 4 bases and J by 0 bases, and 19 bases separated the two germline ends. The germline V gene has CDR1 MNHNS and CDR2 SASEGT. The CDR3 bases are TGTGCCAGCAGTGCCCAGGGGGGGATCGGGATAGCCAAAAACATTCAGTACTTC. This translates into CASSAQGGIGIAKNIQYF.

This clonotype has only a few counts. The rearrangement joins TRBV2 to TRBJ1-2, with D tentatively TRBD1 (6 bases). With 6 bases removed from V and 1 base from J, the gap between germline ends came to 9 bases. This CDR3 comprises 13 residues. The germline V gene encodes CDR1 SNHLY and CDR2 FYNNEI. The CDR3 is CASRNRVNYGYTF. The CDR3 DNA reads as TGTGCCAGCAGAAACAGGGTTAACTATGGCTACACCTTC.

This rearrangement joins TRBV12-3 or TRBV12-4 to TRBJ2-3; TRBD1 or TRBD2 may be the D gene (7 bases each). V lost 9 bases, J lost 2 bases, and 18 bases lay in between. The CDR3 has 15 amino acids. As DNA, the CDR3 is TGTGCCAGTTACCAGGGGGGGACTAACACAGATACGCAGTATTTT. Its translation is CASYQGGTNTDTQYF.

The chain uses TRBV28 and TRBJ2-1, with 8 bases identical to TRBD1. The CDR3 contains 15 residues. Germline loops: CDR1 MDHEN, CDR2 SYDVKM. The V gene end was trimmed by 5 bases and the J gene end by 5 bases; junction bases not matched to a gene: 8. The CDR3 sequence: CASSMDRVPHNEQFF. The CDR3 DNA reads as TGTGCCAGCAGTATGGACAGGGTGCCCCACAATGAGCAGTTCTTC.

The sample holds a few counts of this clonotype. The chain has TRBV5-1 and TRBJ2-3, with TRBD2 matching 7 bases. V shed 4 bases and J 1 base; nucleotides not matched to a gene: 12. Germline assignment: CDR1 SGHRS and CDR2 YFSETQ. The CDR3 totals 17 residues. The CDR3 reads CASSRTISGPRTDTQYF. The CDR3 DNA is TGCGCCAGCAGCCGAACCATTAGCGGGCCCCGCACAGATACGCAGTATTTT.

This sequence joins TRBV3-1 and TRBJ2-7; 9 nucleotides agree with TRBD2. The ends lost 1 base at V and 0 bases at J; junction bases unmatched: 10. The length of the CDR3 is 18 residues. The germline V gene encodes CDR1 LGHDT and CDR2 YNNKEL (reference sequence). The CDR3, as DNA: TGTGCCAGCAGCCAAGTGGGCCTAGCGGGACGGAGCTCCTACGAGCAGTACTTC. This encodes CASSQVGLAGRSSYEQYF.

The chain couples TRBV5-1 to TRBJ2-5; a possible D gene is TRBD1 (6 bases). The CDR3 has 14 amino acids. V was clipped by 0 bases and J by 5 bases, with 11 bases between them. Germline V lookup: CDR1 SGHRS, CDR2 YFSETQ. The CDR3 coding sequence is TGCGCCAGCAGCTTGGAACAGGGCGGCGAGACCCAGTACTTC. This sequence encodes CASSLEQGGETQYF.

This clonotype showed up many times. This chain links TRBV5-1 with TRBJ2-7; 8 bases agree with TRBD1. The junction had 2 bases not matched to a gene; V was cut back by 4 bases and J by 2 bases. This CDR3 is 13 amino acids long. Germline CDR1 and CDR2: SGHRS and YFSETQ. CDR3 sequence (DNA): TGCGCCAGCAGCGGGGGACAGGCCTACGAGCAGTACTTC. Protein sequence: CASSGGQAYEQYF. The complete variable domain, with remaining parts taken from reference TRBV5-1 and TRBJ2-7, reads KAGVTQTPRYLIKTRGQQVTLSCSPISGHRSVSWYQQTPGQGLQFLFEYFSETQRNKGNFPGRFSGRQFSNSRSEMNVSTLELGDSALYLCASSGGQAYEQYFGPGTRLTVT.